What follows describes a single T cell receptor (beta chain). Looked up from germline, CDR1 is SGHAT and CDR2 is FQNNGV. The CDR3 spans 17 residues. J lost 0 bases, V lost 4 bases, and 4 bases had no gene match. Assay used: immunoSEQ multiplex PCR; TCRdb lists only in-frame clones, some missing. This sample yields about 200,000 clones, of which approximately 86% are seen a single time; around 3% belongs to the top ten. The sample is drawn from a study of blood T cell repertoires in COVID-19. Overall study context: Acute and convalescent COVID-19 samples came from the United States, Italy and Spain. From T cells, B-cell-depleted T cells, or PBMCs came the material, which was cDNA or gDNA.

This sequence joins TRBV11-2 and TRBJ2-7; TRBD2 matches at 15 bases. The sequenced material came from peripheral blood. The clonotype originates from a man aged 60 to 75 with acute or convalescent COVID-19. CDR3 DNA: TGTGCCAGCAGCTCACGGACTAGCGGGGGGGTCTCCTACGAGCAGTACTTC. It yields the protein CASSSRTSGGVSYEQYF.